A selection of T cell receptor beta chains follows, all from one sample in a study of tumor-infiltrating lymphocytes in primary liver carcinoma. TCRdb called the multiplex PCR reads again in MiXCR, with one record for every CDR3 protein. The sample lists around 60,000 distinct CDR3 sequences; about two thirds were seen once. The specimen sequenced was liver tumor tissue from sampling region 4. Receptors originate from a man between 35 and 55 years old with primary liver carcinoma and hepatitis B virus infection. Each CDR3 is given with its conserved first and last residue. D genes are given only for firm matches. Size values are once, few and many counts, or a class for expanded clones, and some rows have none.

j_gene,abundance,v_gene,d_gene,CDR3nt,CDR3aa
TRBJ2-3,-,TRBV5-6,TRBD2,TGTGCGAGCAGCTTGGTTGGGACTAGCATAGGTACGCAGTATTTT,CASSLVGTSIGTQYF
TRBJ2-5,-,TRBV20-1,-,TGCAATGCTAGAGCGGGACAGTGTCGGATGGAGACCCAGTACTTC,CNARAGQCRMETQYF
TRBJ1-1,-,TRBV29-1,-,TGCAGCGTTGTAATGCAGGGAGACGCTGAAGCGTTCTTT,CSVVMQGDAEAFF
TRBJ1-6,-,TRBV6-5,TRBD1,TGTACCAGCAGTTACTCTCATCCTTGGACAGGGGATTCACCCCTCCACTTT,CTSSYSHPWTGDSPLHF
TRBJ2-1,-,TRBV14,-,TGTGCCAGCAGCCAATGGACCAACGGGAACAGTGAGCAGTTCTTC,CASSQWTNGNSEQFF
TRBJ1-4,-,TRBV4-1,-,TGCGCCAGCAGTCAAGATGAGGGGTTTGGGGAAAAACTGTTGTTT,CASSQDEGFGEKLLF
TRBJ1-6,many,TRBV11-2,-,TGTGCCAGCAGGCGCGAGGGCAGGGCCTATTCACCCCTCCACTTT,CASRREGRAYSPLHF
TRBJ2-1,-,TRBV14,-,TGTGCCAGCAGCGTAGCGACTTTCTCCTATAAGCAGTTCTTC,CASSVATFSYKQFF
TRBJ2-7,-,TRBV5-4,-,TGTGCCAGCAGTCACGACCGGGACCTTTTATACGATCAGTACTTC,CASSHDRDLLYDQYF
TRBJ2-2,-,TRBV6-1,-,TGTGCCAGCAGTGAAACGCTTCTATGGGGAACGAACACCGGGGAGCTGTTTTTT,CASSETLLWGTNTGELFF
TRBJ2-2,-,TRBV4-2,TRBD1,TGTGCCAGCAGCCAAGAACTACAGGGGGCCCGGGAGCTGTTTTTT,CASSQELQGARELFF
TRBJ2-1,-,TRBV24-1,TRBD2,TGTGCCACCAATGTTCGGGGGGATGGGAATGAGCAGTTCTTC,CATNVRGDGNEQFF
TRBJ2-7,-,TRBV13,-,TGTGCCAGCAACCTACAACTTAGCAGGAGGACGGCCTACGAGCAGTACTTC,CASNLQLSRRTAYEQYF
TRBJ2-2,-,TRBV11-2,-,TGTGCCAGCAGCTTTACGGGATTGAACAACGGGGAGCTGTTTTTT,CASSFTGLNNGELFF
TRBJ2-3,-,TRBV7-2,-,TGTGCCTGCAGCTTAGGGGTGCGAAATACGCAGTATTTT,CACSLGVRNTQYF
TRBJ2-3,-,TRBV10-3,TRBD1,TGTGCCGCATCCGGGACAGGGGGCACAAATACGCAGTATTTT,CAASGTGGTNTQYF
TRBJ1-5,-,TRBV29-1,-,TGCAGCGTTGTCGGACAGATCGATCAGCCCCATCATTTT,CSVVGQIDQPHHF
TRBJ2-2,many,TRBV11-1,-,TGTGCCAGCAGCTATACAGGACCTTTCCCCGGGGAGCTGTTTTTT,CASSYTGPFPGELFF
TRBJ2-2,medium-sized,TRBV6-2/TRBV6-3,-,TGTGCCAGCAGTTACACAGTTAACACCGGGGAGCTGTTTTTT,CASSYTVNTGELFF
TRBJ2-7,-,TRBV9,TRBD1,TGTGCCAGCAGCGTGGGGACAGTGATATACGAGCAGTGCTTC,CASSVGTVIYEQCF